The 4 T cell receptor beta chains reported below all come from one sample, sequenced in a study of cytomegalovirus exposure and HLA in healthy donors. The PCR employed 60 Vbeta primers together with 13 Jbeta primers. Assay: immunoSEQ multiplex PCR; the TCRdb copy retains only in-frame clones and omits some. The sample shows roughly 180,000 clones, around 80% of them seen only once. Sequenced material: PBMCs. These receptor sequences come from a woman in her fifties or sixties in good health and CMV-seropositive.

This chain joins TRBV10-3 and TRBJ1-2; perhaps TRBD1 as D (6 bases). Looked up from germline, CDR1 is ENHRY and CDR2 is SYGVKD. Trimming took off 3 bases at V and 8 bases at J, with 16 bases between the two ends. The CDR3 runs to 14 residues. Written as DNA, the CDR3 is TGTGCCATCAGTGAACCAGGGGTTAAGTGGGGCTACACCTTC. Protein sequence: CAISEPGVKWGYTF.

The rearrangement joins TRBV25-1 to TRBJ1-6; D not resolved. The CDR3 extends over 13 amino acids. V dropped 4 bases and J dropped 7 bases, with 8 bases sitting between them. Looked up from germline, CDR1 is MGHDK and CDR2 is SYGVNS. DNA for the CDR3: TGTGCCAGCAGTGGGGCAAGGAATTCACCCCTCCACTTT. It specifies CASSGARNSPLHF.

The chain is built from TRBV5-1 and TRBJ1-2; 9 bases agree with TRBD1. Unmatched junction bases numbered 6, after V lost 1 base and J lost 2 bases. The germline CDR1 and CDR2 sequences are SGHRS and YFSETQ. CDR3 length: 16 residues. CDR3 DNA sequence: TGCGCCAGCAGCTTGACCCGGGACAGGGAGAACTATGGCTACACCTTC. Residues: CASSLTRDRENYGYTF.

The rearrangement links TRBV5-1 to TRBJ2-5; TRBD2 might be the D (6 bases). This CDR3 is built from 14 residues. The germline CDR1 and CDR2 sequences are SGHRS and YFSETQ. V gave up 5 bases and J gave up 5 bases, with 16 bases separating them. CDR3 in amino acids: CASSTGGAGETQYF. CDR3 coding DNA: TGCGCCAGCAGTACCGGTGGGGCGGGGGAGACCCAGTACTTC.